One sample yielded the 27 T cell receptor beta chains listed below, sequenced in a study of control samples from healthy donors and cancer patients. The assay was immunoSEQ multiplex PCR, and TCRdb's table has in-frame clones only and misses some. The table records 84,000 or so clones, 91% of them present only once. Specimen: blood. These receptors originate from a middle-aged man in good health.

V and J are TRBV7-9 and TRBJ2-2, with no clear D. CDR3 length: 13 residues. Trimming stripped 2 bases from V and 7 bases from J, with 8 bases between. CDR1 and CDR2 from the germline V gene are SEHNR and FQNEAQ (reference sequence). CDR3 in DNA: TGTGCCAGCAGCTTACAGGCAGACGGGGAGCTGTTTTTT. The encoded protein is CASSLQADGELFF.

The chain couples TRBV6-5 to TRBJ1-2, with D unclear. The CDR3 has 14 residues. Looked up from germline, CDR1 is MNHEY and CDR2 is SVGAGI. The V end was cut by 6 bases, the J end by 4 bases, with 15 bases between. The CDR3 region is CASRDPTGIYGYTF. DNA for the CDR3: TGTGCCAGCAGGGATCCGACGGGAATCTATGGCTACACCTTC.

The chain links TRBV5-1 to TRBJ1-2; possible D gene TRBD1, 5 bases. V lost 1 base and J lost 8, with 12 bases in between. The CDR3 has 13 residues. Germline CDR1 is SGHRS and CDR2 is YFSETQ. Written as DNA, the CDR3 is TGCGCCAGCAGCTTGTCAGGGAAGGAAGGCTACACCTTC. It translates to CASSLSGKEGYTF.

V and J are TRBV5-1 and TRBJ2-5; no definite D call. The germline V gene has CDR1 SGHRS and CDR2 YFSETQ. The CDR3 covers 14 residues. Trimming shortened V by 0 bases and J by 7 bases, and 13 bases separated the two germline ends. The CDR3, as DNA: TGCGCCAGCAGCTTGGCCGCCAGGACGGGGACCCAGTACTTC. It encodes CASSLAARTGTQYF.

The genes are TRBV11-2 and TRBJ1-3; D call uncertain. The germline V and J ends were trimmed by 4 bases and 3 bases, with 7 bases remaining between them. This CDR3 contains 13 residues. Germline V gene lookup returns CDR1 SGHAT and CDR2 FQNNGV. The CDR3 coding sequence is TGTGCCAGCAGCTCGTATTTTGGAAACACCATATATTTT. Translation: CASSSYFGNTIYF.

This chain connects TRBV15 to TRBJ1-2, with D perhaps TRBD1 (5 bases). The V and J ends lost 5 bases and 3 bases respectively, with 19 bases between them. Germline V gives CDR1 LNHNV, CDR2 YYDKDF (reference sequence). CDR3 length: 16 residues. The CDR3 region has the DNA TGTGCCACCAGCGAACCCGGGACCGCTACCTACTATGGCTACACCTTC. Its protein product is CATSEPGTATYYGYTF. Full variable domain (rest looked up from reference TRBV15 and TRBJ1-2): DAMVIQNPRYQVTQFGKPVTLSCSQTLNHNVMYWYQQKSSQAPKLLFHYYDKDFNNEADTPDNFQSRRPNTSFCFLDIRSPGLGDTAMYLCATSEPGTATYYGYTFGSGTRLTVV.

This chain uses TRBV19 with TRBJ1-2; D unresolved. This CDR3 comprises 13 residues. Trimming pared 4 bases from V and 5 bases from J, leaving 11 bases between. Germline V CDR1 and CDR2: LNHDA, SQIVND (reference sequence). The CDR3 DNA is TGTGCCAGTAGTAAGGTTGGAACGTATGGCTACACCTTC. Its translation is CASSKVGTYGYTF. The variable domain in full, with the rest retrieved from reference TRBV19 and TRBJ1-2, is DGGITQSPKYLFRKEGQNVTLSCEQNLNHDAMYWYRQDPGQGLRLIYYSQIVNDFQKGDIAEGYSVSREKKESFPLTVTSAQKNPTAFYLCASSKVGTYGYTFGSGTRLTVV.

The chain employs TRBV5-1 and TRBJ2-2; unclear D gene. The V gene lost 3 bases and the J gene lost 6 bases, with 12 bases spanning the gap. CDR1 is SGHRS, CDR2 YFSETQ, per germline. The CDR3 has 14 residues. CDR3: CASSSAHGAGELFF. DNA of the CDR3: TGCGCCAGCAGCTCGGCACATGGGGCCGGGGAGCTGTTTTTT. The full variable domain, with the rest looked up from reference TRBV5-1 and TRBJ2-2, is KAGVTQTPRYLIKTRGQQVTLSCSPISGHRSVSWYQQTPGQGLQFLFEYFSETQRNKGNFPGRFSGRQFSNSRSEMNVSTLELGDSALYLCASSSAHGAGELFFGEGSRLTVL.

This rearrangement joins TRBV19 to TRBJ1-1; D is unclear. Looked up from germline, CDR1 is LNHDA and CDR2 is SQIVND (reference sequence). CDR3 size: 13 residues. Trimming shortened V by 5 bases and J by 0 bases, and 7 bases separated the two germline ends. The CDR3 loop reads CASSRDVNTEAFF. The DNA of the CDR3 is TGTGCCAGTAGTCGGGATGTGAACACTGAAGCTTTCTTT.

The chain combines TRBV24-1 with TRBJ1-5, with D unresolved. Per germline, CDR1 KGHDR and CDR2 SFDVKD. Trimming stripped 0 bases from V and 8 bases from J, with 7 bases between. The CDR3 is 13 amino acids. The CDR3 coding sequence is TGTGCCACCAGTGATTTGGCCGGAAAGCCCCAGCATTTT. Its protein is CATSDLAGKPQHF.

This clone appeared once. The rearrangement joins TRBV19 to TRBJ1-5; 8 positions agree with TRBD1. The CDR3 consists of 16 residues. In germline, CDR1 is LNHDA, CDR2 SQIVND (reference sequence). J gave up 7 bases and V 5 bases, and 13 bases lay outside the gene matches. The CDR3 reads CASSLYTRGRGQPQHF. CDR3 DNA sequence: TGTGCCAGTAGTTTGTATACCAGGGGGCGAGGACAGCCCCAGCATTTT.

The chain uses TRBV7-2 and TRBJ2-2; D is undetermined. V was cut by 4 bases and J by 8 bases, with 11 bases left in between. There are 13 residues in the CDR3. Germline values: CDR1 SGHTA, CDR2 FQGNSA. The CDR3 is CASSSRIAGELFF. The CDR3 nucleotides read TGTGCCAGCAGCTCCCGAATTGCGGGGGAGCTGTTTTTT. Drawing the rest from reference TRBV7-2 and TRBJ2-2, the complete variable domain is GAGVSQSPSNKVTEKGKDVELRCDPISGHTALYWYRQSLGQGLEFLIYFQGNSAPDKSGLPSDRFSAERTGGSVSTLTIQRTQQEDSAVYLCASSSRIAGELFFGEGSRLTVL.

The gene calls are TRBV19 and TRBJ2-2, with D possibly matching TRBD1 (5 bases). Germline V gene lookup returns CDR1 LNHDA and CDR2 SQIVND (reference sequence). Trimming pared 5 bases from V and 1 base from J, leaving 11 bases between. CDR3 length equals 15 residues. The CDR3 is CASSPQGLNTGELFF. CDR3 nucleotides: TGTGCCAGTAGTCCCCAGGGCTTGAACACCGGGGAGCTGTTTTTT.

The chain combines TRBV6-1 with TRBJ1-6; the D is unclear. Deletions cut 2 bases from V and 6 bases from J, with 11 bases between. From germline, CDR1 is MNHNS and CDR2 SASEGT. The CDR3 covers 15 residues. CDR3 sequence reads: CASSETFGGNSPLHF. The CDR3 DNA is TGTGCCAGCAGTGAAACCTTCGGCGGTAATTCACCCCTCCACTTT.

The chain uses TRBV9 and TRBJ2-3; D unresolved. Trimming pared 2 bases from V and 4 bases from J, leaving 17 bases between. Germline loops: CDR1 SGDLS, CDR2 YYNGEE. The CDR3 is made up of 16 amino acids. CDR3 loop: CASSVQILRLADTQYF. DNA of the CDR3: TGTGCCAGCAGCGTCCAAATCCTCAGGCTAGCAGATACGCAGTATTTT.

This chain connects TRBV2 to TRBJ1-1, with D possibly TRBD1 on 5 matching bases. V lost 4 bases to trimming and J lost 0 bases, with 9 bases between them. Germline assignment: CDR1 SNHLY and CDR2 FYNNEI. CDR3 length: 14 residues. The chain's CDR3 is CASSAGPVNTEAFF. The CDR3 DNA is TGTGCCAGCAGTGCGGGGCCGGTGAACACTGAAGCTTTCTTT.

The CDR3: CASSSSYGSEAFF. In nucleotides, the CDR3 is TGTGCCAGCAGTTCTTCTTATGGTTCTGAAGCTTTCTTT. The chain combines TRBV6-5 with TRBJ1-1; D not certain. The germline V and J ends were trimmed by 4 bases and 6 bases, with 12 bases remaining between them. From germline, CDR1 is MNHEY and CDR2 SVGAGI. This CDR3 region has 13 residues.

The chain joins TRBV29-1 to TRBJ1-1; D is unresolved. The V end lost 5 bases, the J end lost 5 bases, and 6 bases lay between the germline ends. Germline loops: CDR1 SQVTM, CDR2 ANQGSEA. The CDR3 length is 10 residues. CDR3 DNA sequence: TGCAGCGTTTCTGGGACTGAAGCTTTCTTT. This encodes CSVSGTEAFF.

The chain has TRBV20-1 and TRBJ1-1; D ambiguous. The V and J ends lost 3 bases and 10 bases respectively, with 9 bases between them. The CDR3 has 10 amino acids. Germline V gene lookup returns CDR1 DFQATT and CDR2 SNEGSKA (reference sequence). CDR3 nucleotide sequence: TGCAGTGCTAGTCAGGAAACAGCTTTCTTT. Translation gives CSASQETAFF.

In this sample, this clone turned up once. Here the CDR3 reads CASSYGVGSGANVLTF. CDR3 coding DNA: TGTGCCAGCAGTTACGGGGTCGGTTCTGGGGCCAACGTCCTGACTTTC. This rearrangement joins TRBV6-2 or TRBV6-3 to TRBJ2-6; D call uncertain. Trimming took 2 bases from V and 1 from J, leaving 9 bases between them. Germline values: CDR1 MNHEY, CDR2 SVGEGT. This CDR3 is built from 16 residues.

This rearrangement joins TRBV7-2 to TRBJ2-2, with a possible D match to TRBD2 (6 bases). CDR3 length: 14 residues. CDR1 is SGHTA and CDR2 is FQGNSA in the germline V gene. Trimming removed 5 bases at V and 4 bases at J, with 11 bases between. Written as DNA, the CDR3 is TGTGCCAGCAGCATGCGACTAGTCACCGGGGAGCTGTTTTTT. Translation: CASSMRLVTGELFF.

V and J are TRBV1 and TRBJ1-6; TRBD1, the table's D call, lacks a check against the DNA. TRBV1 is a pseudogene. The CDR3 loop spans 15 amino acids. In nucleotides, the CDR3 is TGCACCAGCAGCCAGAGGACAGGGTATAATTCACCCCTCCACTTT. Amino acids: CTSSQRTGYNSPLHF.

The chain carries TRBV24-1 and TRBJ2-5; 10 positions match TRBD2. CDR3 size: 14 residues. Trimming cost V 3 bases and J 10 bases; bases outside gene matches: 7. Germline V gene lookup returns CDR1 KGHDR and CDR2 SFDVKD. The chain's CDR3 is CATSDGAGGRDQYF. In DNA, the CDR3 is TGTGCCACCAGTGATGGAGCGGGGGGGCGGGACCAGTACTTC.

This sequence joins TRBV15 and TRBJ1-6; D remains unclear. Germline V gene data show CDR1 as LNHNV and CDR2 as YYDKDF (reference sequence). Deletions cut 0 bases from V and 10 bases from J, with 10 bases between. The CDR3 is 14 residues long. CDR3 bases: TGTGCCACCAGCAGAGATATCGGTGGATCACCCCTCCACTTT. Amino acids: CATSRDIGGSPLHF.

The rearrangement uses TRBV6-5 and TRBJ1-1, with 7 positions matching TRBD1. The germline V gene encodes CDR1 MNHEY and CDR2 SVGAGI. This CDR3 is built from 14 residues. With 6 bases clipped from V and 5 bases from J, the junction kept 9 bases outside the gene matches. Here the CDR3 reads CASRLGTAWTEAFF. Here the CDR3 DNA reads TGTGCCAGCAGGTTAGGGACAGCGTGGACTGAAGCTTTCTTT.

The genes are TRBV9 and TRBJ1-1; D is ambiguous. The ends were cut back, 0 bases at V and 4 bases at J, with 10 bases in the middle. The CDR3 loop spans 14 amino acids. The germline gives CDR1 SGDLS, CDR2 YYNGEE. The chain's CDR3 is CASSVGSRTTEAFF. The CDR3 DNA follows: TGTGCCAGCAGCGTAGGAAGCCGGACCACTGAAGCTTTCTTT.

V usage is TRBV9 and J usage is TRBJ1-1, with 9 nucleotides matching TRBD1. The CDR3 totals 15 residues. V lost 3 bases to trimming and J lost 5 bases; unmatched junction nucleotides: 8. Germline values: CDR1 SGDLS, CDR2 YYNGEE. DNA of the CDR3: TGTGCCAGCAGCGCCGGGACAGGGAATCCTACTGAAGCTTTCTTT. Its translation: CASSAGTGNPTEAFF.